This passage covers 9 T cell receptor beta chains from one sample sequenced in a study of shared clonotypes between healthy human individuals. CD8 cells regarded as naive lacked CD45RO, were positively chosen for CCR7, and omitted terminally differentiated effector memory CD45RA+ cells. Profiling relied on immunoSEQ multiplex PCR, and the TCRdb table lists in-frame clones only, not all of them. The sample lists approximately 1.9 million clones; over 85% were seen once. The sample was naive CD8+ T cells from PBMCs. These receptors were taken from a man between 18 and 35 years old in good health. Some clones in this sample may be carry-over from other donors' samples.

This chain links TRBV27 with TRBJ1-1; D might be TRBD1 (5 bases). This CDR3 has 12 residues. Germline values: CDR1 MNHEY, CDR2 SMNVEV (reference sequence). Trimming took 3 bases from V and 7 from J, leaving 9 bases between them. In DNA, the CDR3 is TGTGCCAGCAGTTTGGGGGTAGGTGAAGCTTTCTTT. This gives the protein CASSLGVGEAFF.

This sequence joins TRBV28 and TRBJ2-7; 8 bases match TRBD2. Per germline, CDR1 MDHEN and CDR2 SYDVKM. There are 14 residues in the CDR3. V shed 3 bases, J shed 3 bases, and the junction held 4 bases outside the gene matches. The CDR3 sequence: CASSFRSGSYEQYF. In DNA form, the CDR3 reads TGTGCCAGCAGTTTTAGAAGCGGGAGCTACGAGCAGTACTTC.

The V and J genes are TRBV27 and TRBJ2-7, with 8 positions matching TRBD2. Germline values: CDR1 MNHEY, CDR2 SMNVEV (reference sequence). V lost 2 bases to trimming and J lost 5 bases; unmatched junction nucleotides: 5. This CDR3 comprises 14 residues. The CDR3 region is CASSLISGKHEQYF. The DNA of the CDR3 is TGTGCCAGCAGTTTAATTAGCGGGAAGCACGAGCAGTACTTC.

This rearrangement joins TRBV5-5 to TRBJ1-1; D not certain. The CDR3 sequence is 16 residues long. Trimming left V 0 bases short and J 3 bases short, with 15 bases between. Germline V gene sequence: CDR1 SGHKS, CDR2 YYEKEE (reference sequence). CDR3 DNA sequence: TGTGCCAGCAGCTTGGGAATATACAGTAGCTACACTGAAGCTTTCTTT. Translated, it gives CASSLGIYSSYTEAFF.

The gene calls are TRBV27 and TRBJ1-1; no firm D call. This CDR3 is 15 amino acids long. The germline gives CDR1 MNHEY, CDR2 SMNVEV (reference sequence). V lost 6 bases, J lost 5 bases, and 19 bases lay in between. DNA for the CDR3: TGTGCCAGCAGGCACCTGAGCGAACAGCGGACTGAAGCTTTCTTT. This codes for CASRHLSEQRTEAFF.

The V gene is TRBV7-6, the J gene TRBJ2-7; possible D gene TRBD2, 6 bases. V was cut by 4 bases and J by 0 bases, with 19 bases left in between. In germline, CDR1 is SGHVS, CDR2 FNYEAQ. CDR3 size: 17 residues. The CDR3 region is CASSSLPSSGYSYEQYF. CDR3 DNA sequence: TGTGCCAGCAGCTCCCTCCCTAGTAGCGGCTACTCCTACGAGCAGTACTTC.

The V call is TRBV28, the J call TRBJ2-1; 9 bases match TRBD2. Germline assignment: CDR1 MDHEN and CDR2 SYDVKM. This CDR3 is built from 14 residues. V was pared by 10 bases and J by 6 bases, with 10 bases of the junction left unmatched. The CDR3 loop is CAIHSGSRFNEQFF. The CDR3 DNA reads as TGTGCCATCCATAGCGGGAGTAGGTTCAATGAGCAGTTCTTC.

The gene calls are TRBV27 and TRBJ2-1; the D is unclear. The germline V and J ends were trimmed by 0 bases and 8 bases, with 5 bases remaining between them. Germline values: CDR1 MNHEY, CDR2 SMNVEV (reference sequence). This CDR3 has 12 amino acids. The CDR3 region is CASSLSVHEQFF. CDR3 DNA: TGTGCCAGCAGTTTATCGGTCCATGAGCAGTTCTTC.

The V call is TRBV7-9, the J call TRBJ2-7; 7 nucleotides agree with TRBD2. The CDR3 runs to 14 residues. J lost 6 bases, V lost 5 bases, and 10 bases had no gene match. The germline gives CDR1 SEHNR, CDR2 FQNEAQ (reference sequence). The CDR3 here is CASSPREPPFEQYF. DNA for the CDR3: TGTGCCAGCAGCCCGCGGGAGCCCCCCTTCGAGCAGTACTTC. The full variable domain, completed using reference TRBV7-9 and TRBJ2-7, is DTGVSQNPRHKITKRGQNVTFRCDPISEHNRLYWYRQTLGQGPEFLTYFQNEAQLEKSRLLSDRFSAERPKGSFSTLEIQRTEQGDSAMYLCASSPREPPFEQYFGPGTRLTVT.